This T cell receptor beta chain emerged from a study of T cells in narcolepsy. Per the germline V gene, CDR1 is MNHNY and CDR2 is SVGAGI (reference sequence). This CDR3 comprises 14 residues. J gave up 4 bases and V 8 bases, and 6 bases lay outside the gene matches. This clone was detected a few times. Its target is not known. The table came from immunoSEQ multiplex PCR; TCRdb's copy has only in-frame clones and leaves some out. Of 25,000 to 35,000 clones listed, 82% are singletons. Study-level findings and limits: Autoreactive clone sequences were missing from some blood memory CD4+ repertoires.

Material for sequencing was CD45RA- memory CD4+ T cells from PBMCs. The rearrangement joins TRBV6-6 to TRBJ1-1; 11 bases are a match to TRBD1. The TCR sequence derives from a human donor with narcolepsy. The CDR3: CASGDRGRSTEAFF. The CDR3 DNA reads as TGTGCCAGCGGGGACAGGGGGAGAAGCACTGAAGCTTTCTTT.